By share of the sample, the clone carrying this T cell receptor (beta chain) is medium-sized (0.01 to 0.1%). What it binds is unknown. Time point indicated: sample taken at primary tumor resection. TCRdb passed the 5' RACE reads through MiXCR, listing each CDR3 protein once. Among about 760 distinct CDR3 sequences listed, 16% were seen once. The CDR3 is made up of 15 amino acids. V shed 5 bases, J shed 5 bases, and the junction held 5 bases outside the gene matches. CDR1 LGHNT and CDR2 FRNRAP come from the germline V gene. The record originates from a study of spatial heterogeneity in lung cancer. Findings of the study overall: Tumoral mutation counts were tracked by counts of expanded intratumoral alpha and beta TCRs.

Sequencing used lung tumor tissue, obtained at surgery. The source of this sequence is a male donor with early-stage non-small cell lung cancer. The chain carries TRBV12-5 and TRBJ2-2; 10 bases agree with TRBD2. CDR3 in DNA: TGTGCTAGTGGTGCCACGACTAGCGGGACCGGGGAGCTGTTTTTT. As protein: CASGATTSGTGELFF.